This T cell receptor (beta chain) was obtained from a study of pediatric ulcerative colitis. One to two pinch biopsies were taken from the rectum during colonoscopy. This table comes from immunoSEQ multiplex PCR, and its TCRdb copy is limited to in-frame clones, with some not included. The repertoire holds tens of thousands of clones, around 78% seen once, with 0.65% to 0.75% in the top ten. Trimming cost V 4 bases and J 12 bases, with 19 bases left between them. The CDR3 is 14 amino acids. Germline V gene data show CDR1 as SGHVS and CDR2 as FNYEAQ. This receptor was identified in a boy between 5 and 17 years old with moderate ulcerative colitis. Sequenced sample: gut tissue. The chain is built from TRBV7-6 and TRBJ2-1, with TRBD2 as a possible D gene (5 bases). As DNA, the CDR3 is TGTGCCAGCAGCTACATAACCACCGCGGGTTGGCAGTTCTTC. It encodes CASSYITTAGWQFF.